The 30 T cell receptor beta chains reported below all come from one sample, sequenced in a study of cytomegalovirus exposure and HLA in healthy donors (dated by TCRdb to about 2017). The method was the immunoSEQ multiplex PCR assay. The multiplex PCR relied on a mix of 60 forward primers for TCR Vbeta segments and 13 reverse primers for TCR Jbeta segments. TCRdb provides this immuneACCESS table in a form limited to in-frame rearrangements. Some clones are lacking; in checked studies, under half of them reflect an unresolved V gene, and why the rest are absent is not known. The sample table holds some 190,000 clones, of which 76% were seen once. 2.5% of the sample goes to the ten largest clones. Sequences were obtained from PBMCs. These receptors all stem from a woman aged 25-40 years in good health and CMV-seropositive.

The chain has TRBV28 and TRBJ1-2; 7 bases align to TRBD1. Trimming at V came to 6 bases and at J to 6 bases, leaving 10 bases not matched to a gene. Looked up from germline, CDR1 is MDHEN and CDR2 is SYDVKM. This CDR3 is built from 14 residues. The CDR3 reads CASSDRQGRHGYTF. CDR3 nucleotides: TGTGCCAGCAGCGACAGACAGGGTAGGCATGGCTACACCTTC.

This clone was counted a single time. As DNA, the CDR3 is TGTGCCAGCAGCTTGGCCAGCGGGGGGTTGGACGAGCAGTACTTC. Translated: CASSLASGGLDEQYF. The chain combines TRBV5-4 with TRBJ2-7, with 9 bases identical to TRBD2. The CDR3 extends over 15 amino acids. The V and J ends lost 0 bases and 5 bases, in that order; junction bases with no gene match: 6. The germline CDR1 and CDR2 sequences are SGHNT and YYREEE (reference sequence).

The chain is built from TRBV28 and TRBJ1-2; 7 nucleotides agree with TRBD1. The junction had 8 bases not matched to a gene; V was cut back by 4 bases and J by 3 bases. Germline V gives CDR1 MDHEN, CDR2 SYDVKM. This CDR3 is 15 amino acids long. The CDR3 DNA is TGTGCCAGCAGTTACCCAGACAGGGAGGACTATGGCTACACCTTC. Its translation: CASSYPDREDYGYTF.

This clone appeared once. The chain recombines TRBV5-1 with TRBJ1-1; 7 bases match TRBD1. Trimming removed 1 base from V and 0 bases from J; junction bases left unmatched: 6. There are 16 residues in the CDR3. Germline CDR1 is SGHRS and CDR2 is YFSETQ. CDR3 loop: CASSLQTGNMNTEAFF. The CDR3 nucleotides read TGCGCCAGCAGCTTGCAGACAGGGAACATGAACACTGAAGCTTTCTTT.

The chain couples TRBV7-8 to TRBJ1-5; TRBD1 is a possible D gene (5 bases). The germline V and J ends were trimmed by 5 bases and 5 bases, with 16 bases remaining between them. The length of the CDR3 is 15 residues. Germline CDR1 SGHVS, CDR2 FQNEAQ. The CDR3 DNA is TGTGCCAGCAGCCTCGTACGGGGGTCCGATCAGCCCCAGCATTTT. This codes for CASSLVRGSDQPQHF.

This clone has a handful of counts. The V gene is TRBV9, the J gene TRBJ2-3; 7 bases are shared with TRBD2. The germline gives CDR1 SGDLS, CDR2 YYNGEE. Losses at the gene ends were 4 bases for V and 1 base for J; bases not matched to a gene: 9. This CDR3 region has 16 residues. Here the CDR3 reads CASSRGVGLGTDTQYF. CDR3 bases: TGTGCCAGCAGCCGGGGGGTGGGGCTGGGCACAGATACGCAGTATTTT.

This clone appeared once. DNA of the CDR3: TGTGCCAGCAGTTTATATCGAGCGGTCTCCTACGAGCAGTACTTC. Its translation: CASSLYRAVSYEQYF. This chain uses TRBV28 with TRBJ2-7; a possible D gene is TRBD2 (5 bases). This CDR3 comprises 15 residues. The V end lost 1 base, the J end lost 0 bases, and 10 bases lay between the germline ends. Germline lookup yields CDR1 MDHEN and CDR2 SYDVKM.

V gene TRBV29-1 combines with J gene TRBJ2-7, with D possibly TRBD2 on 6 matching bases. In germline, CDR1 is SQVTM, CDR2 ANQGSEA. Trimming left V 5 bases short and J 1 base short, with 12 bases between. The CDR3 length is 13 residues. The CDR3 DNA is TGCAGCGTTCGTGGGGAGGAGTCCTACGAGCAGTACTTC. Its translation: CSVRGEESYEQYF.

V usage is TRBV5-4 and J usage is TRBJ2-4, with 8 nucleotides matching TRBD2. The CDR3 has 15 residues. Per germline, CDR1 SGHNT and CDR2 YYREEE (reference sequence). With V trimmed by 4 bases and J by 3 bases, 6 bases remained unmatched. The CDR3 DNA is TGTGCCAGCAGCCCGGGGGGGCCGGACAAAAACATTCAGTACTTC. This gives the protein CASSPGGPDKNIQYF.

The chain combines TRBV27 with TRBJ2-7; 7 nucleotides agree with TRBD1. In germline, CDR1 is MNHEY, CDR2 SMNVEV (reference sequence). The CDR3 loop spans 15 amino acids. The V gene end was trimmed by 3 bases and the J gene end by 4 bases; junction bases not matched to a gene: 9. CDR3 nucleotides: TGTGCCAGCAGTTTTTATAGGGGGCCTCTATACGAGCAGTACTTC. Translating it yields CASSFYRGPLYEQYF.

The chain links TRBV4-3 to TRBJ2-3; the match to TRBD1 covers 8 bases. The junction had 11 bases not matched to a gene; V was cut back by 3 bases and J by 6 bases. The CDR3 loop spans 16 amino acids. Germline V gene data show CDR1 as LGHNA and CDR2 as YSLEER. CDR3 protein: CASSHGSGGAEDTQYF. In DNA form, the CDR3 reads TGCGCCAGCAGCCACGGGTCAGGGGGCGCGGAGGATACGCAGTATTTT.

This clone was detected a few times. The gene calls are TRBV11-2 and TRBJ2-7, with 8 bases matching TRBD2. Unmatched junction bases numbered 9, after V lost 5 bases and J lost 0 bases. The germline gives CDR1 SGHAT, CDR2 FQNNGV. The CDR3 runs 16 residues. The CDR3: CASSPIPGGSSYEQYF. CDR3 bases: TGTGCCAGCAGCCCCATACCGGGGGGGAGCTCCTACGAGCAGTACTTC.

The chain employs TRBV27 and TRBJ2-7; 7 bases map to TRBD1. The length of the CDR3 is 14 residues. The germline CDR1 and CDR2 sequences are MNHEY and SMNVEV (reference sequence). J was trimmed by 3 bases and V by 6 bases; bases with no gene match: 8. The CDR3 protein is CASSSGTVFYEQYF. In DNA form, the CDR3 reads TGTGCCAGCAGCTCCGGGACAGTTTTCTACGAGCAGTACTTC.

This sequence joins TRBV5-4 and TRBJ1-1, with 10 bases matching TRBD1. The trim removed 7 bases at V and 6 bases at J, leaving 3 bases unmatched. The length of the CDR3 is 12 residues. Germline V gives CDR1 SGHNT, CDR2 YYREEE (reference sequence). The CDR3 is CASGGTGAEAFF. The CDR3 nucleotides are TGTGCCAGCGGCGGGACAGGGGCTGAAGCTTTCTTT. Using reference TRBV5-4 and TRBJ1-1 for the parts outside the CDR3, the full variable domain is ETGVTQSPTHLIKTRGQQVTLRCSSQSGHNTVSWYQQALGQGPQFIFQYYREEENGRGNFPPRFSGLQFPNYSSELNVNALELDDSALYLCASGGTGAEAFFGQGTRLTVV.

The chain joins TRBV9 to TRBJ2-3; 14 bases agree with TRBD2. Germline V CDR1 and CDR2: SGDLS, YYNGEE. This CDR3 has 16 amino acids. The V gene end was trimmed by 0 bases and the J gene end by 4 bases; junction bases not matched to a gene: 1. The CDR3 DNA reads TGTGCCAGCAGCGTAGGGACTAGCGGGGGGCCAGATACGCAGTATTTT. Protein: CASSVGTSGGPDTQYF.

In nucleotides, the CDR3 is TGTGCCAGCAGTCTTAACACCGGGGAGCTGTTTTTT. Encoded protein: CASSLNTGELFF. The chain joins TRBV27 to TRBJ2-2; D not resolved. The germline V and J ends were trimmed by 5 bases and 2 bases, with 3 bases remaining between them. Germline-derived CDR1 and CDR2 are MNHEY and SMNVEV (reference sequence). The CDR3 totals 12 residues.

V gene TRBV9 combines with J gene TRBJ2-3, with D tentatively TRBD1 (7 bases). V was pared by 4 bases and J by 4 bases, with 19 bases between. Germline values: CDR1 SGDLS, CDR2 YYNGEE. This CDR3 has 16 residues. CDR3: CASSPRGEGAADTQYF. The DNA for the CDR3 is TGTGCCAGCAGCCCCAGGGGGGAAGGGGCGGCAGATACGCAGTATTTT.

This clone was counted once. The CDR3 DNA sequence: TGTGCCAGCAGCGCCGAACAGGGGGTCGAGCAGTACTTC. Translation: CASSAEQGVEQYF. The genes are TRBV9 and TRBJ2-7, with TRBD1 matching 8 bases. This CDR3 region has 13 residues. The V gene end was trimmed by 3 bases and the J gene end by 6 bases; junction bases not matched to a gene: 5. Germline values: CDR1 SGDLS, CDR2 YYNGEE.

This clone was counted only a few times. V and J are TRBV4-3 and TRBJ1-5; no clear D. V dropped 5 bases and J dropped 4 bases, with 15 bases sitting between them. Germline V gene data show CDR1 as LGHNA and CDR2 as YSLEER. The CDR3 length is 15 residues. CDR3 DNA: TGCGCCAGCAGCAAATCGGGGTTGCCTAATCAGCCCCAGCATTTT. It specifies CASSKSGLPNQPQHF.

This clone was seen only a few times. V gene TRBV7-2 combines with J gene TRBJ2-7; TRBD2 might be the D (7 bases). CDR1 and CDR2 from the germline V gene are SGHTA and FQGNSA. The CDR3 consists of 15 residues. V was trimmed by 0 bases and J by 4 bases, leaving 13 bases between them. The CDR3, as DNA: TGTGCCAGCAGCTTAGCAGCCGGGGGGCTATACGAGCAGTACTTC. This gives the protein CASSLAAGGLYEQYF. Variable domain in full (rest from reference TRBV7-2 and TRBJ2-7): GAGVSQSPSNKVTEKGKDVELRCDPISGHTALYWYRQSLGQGLEFLIYFQGNSAPDKSGLPSDRFSAERTGGSVSTLTIQRTQQEDSAVYLCASSLAAGGLYEQYFGPGTRLTVT.

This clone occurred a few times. CDR3 loop: CASSDSGAASTDTQYF. The CDR3 DNA is TGCGCCAGCAGTGATAGCGGGGCTGCTAGCACAGATACGCAGTATTTT. The chain employs TRBV10-2 and TRBJ2-3, with 8 bases identical to TRBD2. With V trimmed by 3 bases and J by 0 bases, 5 bases remained unmatched. From germline, CDR1 is WSHSY and CDR2 SAAADI. This CDR3 region has 16 residues.

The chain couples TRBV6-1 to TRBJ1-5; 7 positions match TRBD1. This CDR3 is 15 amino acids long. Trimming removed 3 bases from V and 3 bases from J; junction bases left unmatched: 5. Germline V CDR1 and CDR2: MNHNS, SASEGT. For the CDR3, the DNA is TGTGCCAGCAGTGAGAGGGGGCGGTCCAATCAGCCCCAGCATTTT. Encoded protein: CASSERGRSNQPQHF.

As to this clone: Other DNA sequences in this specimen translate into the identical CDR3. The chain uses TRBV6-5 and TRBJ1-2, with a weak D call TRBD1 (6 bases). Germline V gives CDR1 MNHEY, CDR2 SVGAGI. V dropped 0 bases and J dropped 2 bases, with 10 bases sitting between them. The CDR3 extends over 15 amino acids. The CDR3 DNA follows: TGTGCCAGCAGTTACTCCTCGCAGGGGAACTATGGCTACACCTTC. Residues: CASSYSSQGNYGYTF.

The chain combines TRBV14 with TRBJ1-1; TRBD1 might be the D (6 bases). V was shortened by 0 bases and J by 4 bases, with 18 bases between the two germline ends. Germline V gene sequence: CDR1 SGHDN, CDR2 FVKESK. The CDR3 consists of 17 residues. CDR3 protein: CASSQDRGTGPFTEAFF. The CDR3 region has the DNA TGTGCCAGCAGCCAAGATAGAGGCACAGGGCCGTTCACTGAAGCTTTCTTT. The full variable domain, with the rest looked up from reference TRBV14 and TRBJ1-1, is EAGVTQFPSHSVIEKGQTVTLRCDPISGHDNLYWYRRVMGKEIKFLLHFVKESKQDESGMPNNRFLAERTGGTYSTLKVQPAELEDSGVYFCASSQDRGTGPFTEAFFGQGTRLTVV.

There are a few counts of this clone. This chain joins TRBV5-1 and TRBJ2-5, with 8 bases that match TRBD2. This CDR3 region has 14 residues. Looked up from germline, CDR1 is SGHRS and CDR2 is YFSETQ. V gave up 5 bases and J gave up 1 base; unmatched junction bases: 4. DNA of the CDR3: TGCGCCAGCAGTATTACTAGCGGCCAAGAGACCCAGTACTTC. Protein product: CASSITSGQETQYF.

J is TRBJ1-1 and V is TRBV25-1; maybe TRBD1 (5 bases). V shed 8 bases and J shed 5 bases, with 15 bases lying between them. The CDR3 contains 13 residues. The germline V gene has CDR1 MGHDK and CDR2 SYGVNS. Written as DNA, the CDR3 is TGTGCCAGCTCGAGGGGCGGGGTGACTGAAGCTTTCTTT. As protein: CASSRGGVTEAFF.

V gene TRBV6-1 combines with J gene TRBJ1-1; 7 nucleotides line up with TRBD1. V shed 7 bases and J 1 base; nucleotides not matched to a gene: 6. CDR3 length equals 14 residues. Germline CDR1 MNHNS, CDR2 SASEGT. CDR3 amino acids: CASMLRDRNTEAFF. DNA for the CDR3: TGTGCCAGCATGTTGAGGGACAGGAACACTGAAGCTTTCTTT.

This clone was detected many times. The DNA for the CDR3 is TGTGCCAGCAGTGAAGAGGCGGGGGGCGTCCACGAGCAGTACTTC. This sequence encodes CASSEEAGGVHEQYF. This chain links TRBV6-1 with TRBJ2-7; 8 nucleotides agree with TRBD2. The CDR3 runs to 15 residues. Germline V CDR1 and CDR2: MNHNS, SASEGT. With 1 base clipped from V and 5 bases from J, the junction kept 7 bases outside the gene matches.

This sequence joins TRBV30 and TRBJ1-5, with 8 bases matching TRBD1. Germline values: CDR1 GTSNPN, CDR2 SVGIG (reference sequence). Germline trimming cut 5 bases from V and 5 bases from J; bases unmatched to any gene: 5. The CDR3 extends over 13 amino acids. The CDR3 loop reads CAWGDRPHQPQHF. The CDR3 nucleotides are TGTGCCTGGGGGGACAGGCCCCATCAGCCCCAGCATTTT.

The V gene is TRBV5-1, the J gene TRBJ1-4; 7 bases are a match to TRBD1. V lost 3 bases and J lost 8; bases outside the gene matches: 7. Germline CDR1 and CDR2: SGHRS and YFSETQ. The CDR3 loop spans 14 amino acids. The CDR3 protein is CASSSGGWGEKLFF. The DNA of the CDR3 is TGCGCCAGCAGCTCAGGGGGTTGGGGAGAAAAACTGTTTTTT.